Included here is one T cell receptor (beta chain) sequence, with context. TCR beta library input comprised about 1.9 micrograms of genomic DNA from cryopreserved PBMCs. The record originates from a study of cytotoxic CD8 clonotypes in ibrutinib-treated CLL. There are 17 residues in the CDR3. Per germline, CDR1 SGHRS and CDR2 YFSETQ. V dropped 4 bases and J dropped 0; count of bases not matched to a gene: 9. The protocol was immunoSEQ multiplex PCR, while the TCRdb copy is restricted to in-frame clones and leaves out a portion. The table includes approximately 97,000 clones, 70% to 80% detected once. Sample: PBMCs, taken after 24 months of ibrutinib treatment. This receptor was taken from a human donor with chronic lymphocytic leukemia. V gene TRBV5-1 combines with J gene TRBJ1-3, with TRBD1 identical over 8 bases. The CDR3 sequence: CASSAGTGLHSGNTIYF. In DNA form, the CDR3 reads TGCGCCAGCAGCGCCGGGACAGGACTTCACTCTGGAAACACCATATATTTT.